The rows below give T cell receptor beta chains drawn from one sample of a study of beta chain features in type 1 diabetes. Data came from immunoSEQ multiplex PCR; TCRdb stores just in-frame clones and leaves some out. The table lists under 500,000 clones, approximately 30% of them singletons. The sequenced material came from naive CD4+ T cells from blood. The receptors were sampled from a man aged 18 to 30 in good health. Both conserved end residues are part of each CDR3. A D gene is named only where the DNA matches it firmly. Size is stated for part of the rows, as once, few or many counts, or as a class when the clone is expanded.

D gene	J gene	CDR3 length	clone size	V gene	CDR3 DNA	CDR3 protein
TRBD2	TRBJ2-3	16	NA	TRBV5-1	TGCGCCAGCAGCTTACTAGCGGGAGTGATCACAGATACGCAGTATTTT	CASSLLAGVITDTQYF
NA	TRBJ2-1	16	few	TRBV15	TGTGCCACCAGCAGAGCGCAATCGACTGGCTACAATGAGCAGTTCTTC	CATSRAQSTGYNEQFF
TRBD1	TRBJ2-5	15	few	TRBV9	TGTGCCAGCAGCGGCAGGGGCAGGGGGCAAGAGACCCAGTACTTC	CASSGRGRGQETQYF
TRBD2	TRBJ2-2	15	few	TRBV4-1	TGCGCCAGCAGCTTGACTAGCGGAAACACCGGGGAGCTGTTTTTT	CASSLTSGNTGELFF
NA	TRBJ2-3	14	NA	TRBV10-3	TGTGCCATCAGTGAGGGACATAGCACAGATACGCAGTATTTT	CAISEGHSTDTQYF
TRBD2	TRBJ2-7	12	NA	TRBV30	TGTGCCTGGACAAGCGGGAGCCACGAGCAGTACTTC	CAWTSGSHEQYF
NA	TRBJ2-5	13	NA	TRBV4-1	TGCGCCAGCAGCCAAGATTCTGTGGGGACCCAGTACTTC	CASSQDSVGTQYF
NA	TRBJ1-2	10	few	TRBV30	TGTGCCTGGAGTGAGGGAGGCTACACCTTC	CAWSEGGYTF
NA	TRBJ2-1	14	NA	TRBV6-1	TGTGCCAGCAGTGAATTGGCGGACGACGGTGAGCAGTTCTTC	CASSELADDGEQFF
TRBD1	TRBJ2-1	14	few	TRBV7-9	TGTGCCAGCAGCTTAAGGGACAGCTACAATGAGCAGTTCTTC	CASSLRDSYNEQFF
NA	TRBJ1-2	15	few	TRBV7-9	TGTGCCAGCAGCTTAGATGGGTCGGAGAACTATGGCTACACCTTC	CASSLDGSENYGYTF
NA	TRBJ1-1	11	few	TRBV28	TGTGCCACCGGCGGGACCACTGAAGCTTTCTTT	CATGGTTEAFF
TRBD2	TRBJ2-5	15	few	TRBV5-4	TGTGCCAGCAGCTTGGTAGCGGGAGTGGCAGAGACCCAGTACTTC	CASSLVAGVAETQYF
TRBD2	TRBJ2-1	16	NA	TRBV18	TGTGCCAGCTCACCACAGGCTAGCGGTGGGAGCAATGAGCAGTTCTTC	CASSPQASGGSNEQFF
NA	TRBJ2-5	13	NA	TRBV9	TGTGCCAGCAGCGTAGATGTAGGAGAGACCCAGTACTTC	CASSVDVGETQYF
NA	TRBJ2-7	14	NA	TRBV10-3	TGTGCCATCAGTGAACCTGGTTGGGGCTACGAGCAGTACTTC	CAISEPGWGYEQYF
NA	TRBJ2-5	13	few	TRBV6-5	TGTGCCAGCAGTTACGATGTTCAAGAGACCCAGTACTTC	CASSYDVQETQYF
NA	TRBJ2-2	14	NA	TRBV7-2	TGTGCCAGCAGCCGGCTCTGGGACACCGGGGAGCTGTTTTTT	CASSRLWDTGELFF
TRBD1	TRBJ1-5	13	few	TRBV25-1	TGTGCCAGCAGTCCGACAGGGGTGCAGCCCCAGCATTTT	CASSPTGVQPQHF
NA	TRBJ2-3	14	NA	TRBV7-9	TGTGCCAGCAGCCACTCAGCGGTTCCAGATACGCAGTATTTT	CASSHSAVPDTQYF
NA	TRBJ2-4	12	NA	TRBV18	TGTGCCAGCTCACCTGATTCAAACATTCAGTACTTC	CASSPDSNIQYF
NA	TRBJ2-1	14	NA	TRBV7-2	TGTGCCAGCAGCTCCGCAATAGACCTAGATGAGCAGTTCTTC	CASSSAIDLDEQFF